One T cell receptor beta chain is described in this entry. Its cognate antigen is unknown. This CDR3 region has 11 residues. In germline, CDR1 is SGHTA, CDR2 FQGNSA. Between the trimmed V and J ends, which lost 3 bases and 10 bases, there was a span of 10 bases. The study ran its PCR with 60 Vbeta and 13 Jbeta primers. The data were produced by immunoSEQ multiplex PCR, yet TCRdb's version contains in-frame clones alone and is incomplete. The sample lists 150,000 to 250,000 clones, roughly 85% seen once, with around 4.3% in the top ten. This sample stems from a study of cytomegalovirus exposure and HLA in healthy donors. Whole-study results and caveats: Sequencing depth roughly uniform across donors was assumed in presence/absence analyses. Only CMV serostatus was available as immune exposure information.

At collection, donors were nominally healthy, but unrecorded immune exposures were probable. The sequence came from a woman under 40 in good health and CMV-seropositive. The specimen was PBMCs. This chain uses TRBV7-2 with TRBJ2-7; TRBD2 might be the D (5 bases). The CDR3 is CASSLGPGQYF. CDR3 bases: TGTGCCAGCAGCTTGGGTCCGGGACAGTACTTC. Filled out from reference TRBV7-2 and TRBJ2-7, the complete variable domain reads GAGVSQSPSNKVTEKGKDVELRCDPISGHTALYWYRQSLGQGLEFLIYFQGNSAPDKSGLPSDRFSAERTGGSVSTLTIQRTQQEDSAVYLCASSLGPGQYFGPGTRLTVT.